Presented here are 22 T cell receptor beta chains from one specimen sequenced in a study of radiotherapy plus CTLA-4 blockade in lung cancer. Only in-frame clones appear in the TCRdb table, and some are missing; sequencing was by immunoSEQ multiplex PCR. This sample has 78,000 or so clones; approximately 86% occur once, and the top ten carry around 0.8%. The specimen was peripheral blood, collected from a patient treated with radiotherapy plus ipilimumab. The origin of the receptors is a human donor with non-small cell lung cancer who had stable disease on radiotherapy plus ipilimumab.

The chain recombines TRBV6-1 with TRBJ1-2; a weak D match, TRBD1 (5 bases). The CDR3 has 12 residues. V gave up 4 bases and J gave up 7 bases, with 10 bases separating them. CDR1 is MNHNS and CDR2 is SASEGT in the germline V gene. The CDR3 loop is CASSVGGTGYTF. The CDR3, as DNA: TGTGCCAGCAGTGTCGGGGGTACTGGCTACACCTTC.

The chain uses TRBV5-1 and TRBJ2-2; a possible D gene is TRBD1 (5 bases). The CDR3 length is 15 residues. CDR1 and CDR2 from the germline V gene are SGHRS and YFSETQ. V lost 7 bases and J 6 bases, leaving 19 bases between the germline ends. The CDR3 coding sequence is TGCGCCAGCGGATCACGAGGAAGGGGTCCCGGGGAGCTGTTTTTT. It codes for CASGSRGRGPGELFF. The whole variable domain, filled in from reference TRBV5-1 and TRBJ2-2, reads KAGVTQTPRYLIKTRGQQVTLSCSPISGHRSVSWYQQTPGQGLQFLFEYFSETQRNKGNFPGRFSGRQFSNSRSEMNVSTLELGDSALYLCASGSRGRGPGELFFGEGSRLTVL.

The chain employs TRBV11-2 and TRBJ2-1, with 9 bases that match TRBD1. This CDR3 has 15 residues. V shed 3 bases, J shed 4 bases, and the junction held 4 bases outside the gene matches. CDR1 and CDR2 (germline): SGHAT, FQNNGV. The CDR3 sequence: CASSFRDRVYNEQFF. CDR3 coding DNA: TGTGCCAGCAGCTTTAGGGACAGGGTATACAATGAGCAGTTCTTC.

The chain couples TRBV7-3 to TRBJ2-5; TRBD2 matches at 8 bases. This CDR3 has 15 residues. Germline values: CDR1 SGHTA, CDR2 FQGTGA. Unmatched junction bases numbered 7, after V lost 2 bases and J lost 5 bases. The CDR3 sequence is CASSLDPGGGETQYF. The CDR3 nucleotides read TGTGCCAGCAGCTTAGACCCAGGCGGGGGGGAGACCCAGTACTTC.

J is TRBJ1-5 and V is TRBV6-5; TRBD1 matches at 7 bases. CDR1 and CDR2 from the germline V gene are MNHEY and SVGAGI. The ends lost 5 bases at V and 6 bases at J; junction bases unmatched: 10. CDR3 size: 15 residues. CDR3 nucleotide sequence: TGTGCCAGCAGTCCATCGGGACAGATTTTTCAGCCCCAGCATTTT. It codes for CASSPSGQIFQPQHF.

The chain combines TRBV27 with TRBJ2-7; TRBD1 is a possible D gene (5 bases). Germline CDR1 and CDR2: MNHEY and SMNVEV (reference sequence). This CDR3 is built from 15 residues. Trimming removed 4 bases at V and 6 bases at J, with 19 bases between. The CDR3: CASSSYSEGQGEQYF. The CDR3 DNA reads as TGTGCCAGCAGTTCTTATTCGGAAGGGCAGGGCGAGCAGTACTTC.

The chain employs TRBV5-4 and TRBJ2-1; D is possibly TRBD2 (6 bases). Germline CDR1 and CDR2: SGHNT and YYREEE (reference sequence). This CDR3 has 13 residues. V was cut by 0 bases and J by 9 bases, with 10 bases left in between. For the CDR3, the DNA is TGTGCCAGCAGCTTGGAAACTAGCCGTGAGCAGTTCTTC. Its translation is CASSLETSREQFF.

V and J are TRBV5-1 and TRBJ2-5; D not resolved. The CDR3 extends over 12 amino acids. V was shortened by 1 base and J by 3 bases, with 4 bases between the two germline ends. Looked up from germline, CDR1 is SGHRS and CDR2 is YFSETQ. CDR3 sequence: CASSLLKETQYF. CDR3 sequence (DNA): TGCGCCAGCAGCTTGTTAAAAGAGACCCAGTACTTC.

The chain combines TRBV5-1 with TRBJ1-4; 7 bases are shared with TRBD1. Unmatched junction bases numbered 0, after V lost 0 bases and J lost 4 bases. The length of the CDR3 is 14 residues. Germline CDR1 is SGHRS and CDR2 is YFSETQ. CDR3 in amino acids: CASSLAGGNEKLFF. CDR3 nucleotides: TGCGCCAGCAGCTTGGCAGGGGGTAATGAAAAACTGTTTTTT.

V gene TRBV5-1 combines with J gene TRBJ2-5, with D possibly TRBD2 on 5 matching bases. This CDR3 region has 14 residues. Trimming removed 5 bases from V and 1 base from J, with 12 bases in between. The germline V gene encodes CDR1 SGHRS and CDR2 YFSETQ. In DNA, the CDR3 is TGCGCCAGCAGGAGGCGGGCCGGCCAAGAGACCCAGTACTTC. This translates into CASRRRAGQETQYF.

The rearrangement uses TRBV25-1 and TRBJ2-7; D ambiguous. CDR1 is MGHDK and CDR2 is SYGVNS in the germline V gene. The CDR3 is 11 residues long. V dropped 5 bases and J dropped 6 bases, with 8 bases sitting between them. The CDR3 loop reads CASSPAVEQYF. CDR3 DNA: TGTGCCAGCAGTCCCGCGGTCGAGCAGTACTTC.

As concerns this clone: Other DNA sequences from this sample encode an identical CDR3 as well. The chain carries TRBV5-6 and TRBJ1-2; D is perhaps TRBD1 (5 bases). CDR1 is SGHDT and CDR2 is YYEEEE in the germline V gene. Between the trimmed V and J ends, which lost 1 base and 4 bases, there was a span of 11 bases. The CDR3 sequence is 14 residues long. CDR3 loop: CASSLTGGVYGYTF. The CDR3 DNA is TGTGCCAGCAGCTTGACCGGGGGGGTCTATGGCTACACCTTC.

The chain recombines TRBV6-5 with TRBJ1-1; no clear D. CDR3 length equals 12 residues. Germline V lookup: CDR1 MNHEY, CDR2 SVGAGI. V dropped 5 bases and J dropped 5 bases, with 9 bases sitting between them. The CDR3 DNA reads as TGTGCCAGCAGTCCCCTCGGGACTGAAGCTTTCTTT. This encodes CASSPLGTEAFF.

As for this clone: The sample contains more than one DNA sequence encoding this CDR3. The J gene is TRBJ2-7, the V gene TRBV19; D is ambiguous. In germline, CDR1 is LNHDA, CDR2 SQIVND (reference sequence). The CDR3 has 14 amino acids. The ends were cut back, 1 base at V and 0 bases at J, with 7 bases in the middle. The CDR3 sequence: CASSIGGSSYEQYF. The CDR3 bases are TGTGCCAGTAGTATAGGAGGCAGCTCCTACGAGCAGTACTTC.

CDR3 in DNA: TGTGCCAGCGCCCGAGGAGCAACTAATGAAAAACTGTTTTTT. Protein: CASARGATNEKLFF. The chain links TRBV27 to TRBJ1-4, with D uncertain. Germline V lookup: CDR1 MNHEY, CDR2 SMNVEV (reference sequence). The length of the CDR3 is 14 residues. The ends were cut back, 8 bases at V and 0 bases at J, with 10 bases in the middle.

The J gene is TRBJ2-1, the V gene TRBV7-7, with 8 bases lining up with TRBD1. Germline trimming cut 5 bases from V and 0 bases from J; bases unmatched to any gene: 12. The CDR3 covers 18 residues. CDR1 SSHAT and CDR2 FNYEAQ come from the germline V gene (reference sequence). CDR3 region: CASSPGPTGGRSYNEQFF. DNA for the CDR3: TGTGCCAGCAGCCCAGGCCCAACAGGGGGTCGCTCCTACAATGAGCAGTTCTTC. Complete variable domain (other parts from reference TRBV7-7 and TRBJ2-1): GAGVSQSPRYKVTKRGQDVTLRCDPISSHATLYWYQQALGQGPEFLTYFNYEAQPDKSGLPSDRFSAERPEGSISTLTIQRTEQRDSAMYRCASSPGPTGGRSYNEQFFGPGTRLTVL.

The chain couples TRBV5-1 to TRBJ2-7; D might be TRBD1 (5 bases). This CDR3 spans 13 amino acids. Germline V gene data show CDR1 as SGHRS and CDR2 as YFSETQ. The ends were cut back, 0 bases at V and 7 bases at J, with 11 bases in the middle. CDR3: CASSLVGAPEQYF. CDR3 DNA: TGCGCCAGCAGCTTGGTAGGGGCCCCGGAGCAGTACTTC.

This rearrangement joins TRBV18 to TRBJ1-1, with D maybe TRBD1 (6 bases). CDR1 and CDR2 from the germline V gene are KGHSH and LQKENI. V gave up 4 bases and J gave up 4 bases, with 16 bases separating them. The CDR3 is 15 residues long. The CDR3 DNA reads as TGTGCCAGCTCACGGGTACAGGGCTGGGGCACTGAAGCTTTCTTT. It translates to CASSRVQGWGTEAFF.

This chain uses TRBV5-1 with TRBJ2-5; D gene unclear. There are 13 residues in the CDR3. Germline V CDR1 and CDR2: SGHRS, YFSETQ. Trimming took 4 bases from V and 2 from J, leaving 9 bases between them. The CDR3 protein is CASSTNGQETQYF. DNA for the CDR3: TGCGCCAGCAGCACAAACGGGCAAGAGACCCAGTACTTC.

V usage is TRBV5-1 and J usage is TRBJ2-1; D might be TRBD1 (6 bases). The CDR3 runs 14 residues. Germline assignment: CDR1 SGHRS and CDR2 YFSETQ. The V end lost 4 bases, the J end lost 8 bases, and 16 bases lay between the germline ends. CDR3 DNA sequence: TGCGCCAGCAGCACGGGGACATCCATCGATGAGCAGTTCTTC. Encoded protein: CASSTGTSIDEQFF.

This rearrangement joins TRBV28 to TRBJ2-7; D is undetermined. Germline assignment: CDR1 MDHEN and CDR2 SYDVKM. The CDR3 is made up of 11 amino acids. Trimming shortened V by 7 bases and J by 7 bases, and 11 bases separated the two germline ends. The CDR3 DNA sequence: TGTGCCAGCACATCGGGCTGGGAGCAGTACTTC. This gives the protein CASTSGWEQYF.

The CDR3 DNA reads as TGTGCCAGCAGCAAGGATCCCAATGAGCAGTTCTTC. This translates into CASSKDPNEQFF. The chain has TRBV7-9 and TRBJ2-1; D is uncertain. V was pared by 5 bases and J by 6 bases, with 8 bases between. From germline, CDR1 is SEHNR and CDR2 FQNEAQ (reference sequence). The CDR3 runs 12 residues.